Included here is one T cell receptor beta chain sequence, with context. Its antigen remains unknown. Whole-study findings and limits: The larger cohort examined one V-J beta rearrangement, not whole repertoires. Tumor Treg TCRs overlapped most with tumor naive CD4+ cells. In terms of TCR gene usage, tumor memory CD4+ T cells clustered together with blood and lymph node memory CD4+ cells, as well as with lymph node naive CD4+ cells.

Constant-region reverse primers amplified full-length variable regions, followed by semi-nested Nested Universal Primer A PCR. TCRdb re-analysed the 5' RACE reads in MiXCR, keeping a single row per CDR3 protein. The repertoire includes fewer than 65,000 distinct CDR3 sequences, about a fifth of them detected once, and 3.2% sits in the top ten. Treg sorting used a CD4+CD25+CD127-/low gate. Trimming left V 5 bases short and J 2 bases short, with 9 bases between. Germline V CDR1 and CDR2: SGHVS, FNYEAQ. The CDR3 totals 14 residues. What was sequenced was tumor-infiltrating Tregs sorted from the breast tumor. The receptor was isolated from a female donor with breast cancer. The rearrangement links TRBV7-6 to TRBJ2-2, with D tentatively TRBD2 (6 bases). CDR3 nucleotides: TGTGCCAGCAGCAGGGGACTCAACACCGGGGAGCTGTTTTTT. The encoded protein is CASSRGLNTGELFF.